This entry features one T cell receptor beta chain sequence. Antigen: not known. CDR3 length: 14 residues. V lost 0 bases and J lost 4; bases outside the gene matches: 0. Looked up from germline, CDR1 is MRHNA and CDR2 is SNTAGT. Study-wide findings and caveats: Greatest tumor Treg TCR overlap was with tumor naive CD4+ cells.

TCRdb reanalysed the 5' RACE reads using MiXCR and keeps one entry per CDR3 protein. The data contain about 11,000 distinct CDR3 sequences, around 47% of them singletons. This clonotype was obtained from a female donor with breast cancer. The chain joins TRBV6-4 to TRBJ2-3, with TRBD2 matching over 8 bases. The specimen sequenced was tumor-infiltrating naive CD4+ T cells sorted from the breast tumor. Stated subset: naive CD4+ T cells, CD4+CD45RA+CD25-. The CDR3 loop is CASSDSAGADTQYF. The CDR3 region has the DNA TGTGCCAGCAGTGACTCAGCGGGAGCAGATACGCAGTATTTT.